The clone carrying this TCR beta chain was seen a handful of times. Its antigen is unidentified. V was pared by 2 bases and J by 0 bases, with 4 bases of the junction left unmatched. Germline loops: CDR1 MNHEY, CDR2 SVGEGT. This CDR3 comprises 17 residues. The data belong to a study of CD8+CD57+ T cells in acquired aplastic anemia. On the study more broadly: Quantities of DNA derived from sorted CD4+ and CD8+ cells averaged approximately 3 ug. Study results and limitations: Researchers report that 25 to 35 CD8+ CDR3 sequences appeared in both patients and controls.

Patients selected for sequencing had displayed CD8+CD57+ cell expansion by flow cytometry. Patient blood was sampled before any therapy had been received. Using genomic DNA as the template, TCR beta VDJ and CDR3 profiling was carried out. TCRdb itself ran the reads through MiXCR, one entry per CDR3 protein. The data contain approximately 170,000 distinct CDR3 sequences, roughly 50% of them singletons. Sequencing input: sorted CD4+, CD8+, or CD8+CD57+ T cells (not recorded which) from PBMCs. The gene calls are TRBV6-2 or TRBV6-3 and TRBJ2-2, with TRBD2 identical over 9 bases. This TCR was recovered from a human donor with aplastic anemia. The CDR3 sequence: CASSYLAGRANTGELFF. CDR3 in DNA: TGTGCCAGCAGTTACCTAGCGGGAAGAGCGAACACCGGGGAGCTGTTTTTT.